A single sample gave rise to the 27 T cell receptor beta chains below, sequenced in a study of cytomegalovirus exposure and HLA in healthy donors (dated by TCRdb to 2017 to 2019). The library was prepared using the immunoSEQ multiplex PCR assay. A mixture of 60 forward primers for TCR Vbeta segments and 13 reverse primers for TCR Jbeta segments was used in the multiplex PCR. In its TCRdb copy, this immuneACCESS table keeps in-frame sequences only and misses some clones. Where compared with another copy, unresolved V genes explain less than half of these, and the others have no known cause. The sample profile shows under 200,000 clones; around 80% of them were found once. Roughly 0.64% of the sample lies in the top ten. The sequencing sample was made of PBMCs. The receptor source for this set is a woman aged 40 to 49 in good health and CMV-seronegative.

V is TRBV7-6 and J is TRBJ1-2, with TRBD1 identical over 7 bases. V was clipped by 6 bases and J by 4 bases; unmatched bases: 8. The V gene's germline CDR1 is SGHVS and CDR2 FNYEAQ. This CDR3 comprises 14 residues. CDR3 DNA: TGTGCCAGCAGTCCCGAGGGGGACAGCTATGGCTACACCTTC. It codes for CASSPEGDSYGYTF. The variable domain in full, with the rest retrieved from reference TRBV7-6 and TRBJ1-2, is GAGVSQSPRYKVTKRGQDVALRCDPISGHVSLYWYRQALGQGPEFLTYFNYEAQQDKSGLPNDRFSAERPEGSISTLTIQRTEQRDSAMYRCASSPEGDSYGYTFGSGTRLTVV.

The rearrangement links TRBV6-6 to TRBJ2-3, with 12 bases fitting TRBD2. Germline V gene data show CDR1 as MNHNY and CDR2 as SVGAGI (reference sequence). This CDR3 contains 15 residues. Germline trimming cut 5 bases from V and 4 bases from J; bases unmatched to any gene: 4. The CDR3 protein is CASSQRTSGADTQYF. In DNA form, the CDR3 reads TGTGCCAGCAGTCAGAGGACTAGCGGGGCAGATACGCAGTATTTT.

The chain is built from TRBV6-6 and TRBJ2-2; 7 bases are shared with TRBD2. The germline CDR1 and CDR2 sequences are MNHNY and SVGAGI (reference sequence). V trimming: 6 bases; J trimming: 7 bases; junction bases outside the gene matches: 5. This CDR3 has 13 residues. CDR3 residues: CASRGGHGGELFF. Written as DNA, the CDR3 is TGTGCCAGCAGGGGAGGGCACGGCGGGGAGCTGTTTTTT.

J is TRBJ2-2 and V is TRBV30; 9 bases map to TRBD1. V was pared by 0 bases and J by 6 bases, with 8 bases of the junction left unmatched. This CDR3 contains 16 residues. The germline CDR1 and CDR2 sequences are GTSNPN and SVGIG (reference sequence). The CDR3 nucleotides are TGTGCCTGGAGTGTACAGGGACAGGGAAAGGCCGGGGAGCTGTTTTTT. It is translated as CAWSVQGQGKAGELFF.

The V and J genes are TRBV27 and TRBJ2-7, with D tentatively TRBD1 (5 bases). Trimming shortened V by 6 bases and J by 5 bases, and 20 bases separated the two germline ends. This CDR3 has 15 residues. Germline V gene lookup returns CDR1 MNHEY and CDR2 SMNVEV (reference sequence). In nucleotides, the CDR3 is TGTGCCAGCAGCCAAACCACGGCAGGGAACCACGAGCAGTACTTC. This codes for CASSQTTAGNHEQYF.

This chain joins TRBV6-5 and TRBJ2-7; 11 positions match TRBD2. Germline V gene data show CDR1 as MNHEY and CDR2 as SVGAGI. V lost 5 bases to trimming and J lost 3 bases; unmatched junction nucleotides: 3. This CDR3 is 14 amino acids long. The CDR3 DNA reads TGTGCCAGCAGTCGCGGACTAGCGGGCTACGAGCAGTACTTC. Protein: CASSRGLAGYEQYF.

The chain is built from TRBV25-1 and TRBJ2-5; D gene uncertain. The germline gives CDR1 MGHDK, CDR2 SYGVNS. V lost 5 bases to trimming and J lost 1 base, with 8 bases between them. The CDR3 sequence is 13 residues long. CDR3 DNA: TGTGCCAGCAGTTCTAGTTCCCAAGAGACCCAGTACTTC. This gives the protein CASSSSSQETQYF.

This clone was seen only a few times. The chain links TRBV5-4 to TRBJ1-4, with TRBD1 identical over 9 bases. The V and J ends lost 4 bases and 7 bases, in that order; junction bases with no gene match: 8. CDR1 SGHNT and CDR2 YYREEE come from the germline V gene (reference sequence). The CDR3 has 15 amino acids. The CDR3 loop reads CASSLGTGHSEKLFF. CDR3 DNA: TGTGCCAGCAGCCTAGGGACAGGGCATAGTGAAAAACTGTTTTTT.

This CDR3 reads CASTGLAVSKDTGELFF. CDR3 in DNA: TGTGCCAGTACGGGACTAGCGGTATCGAAGGACACCGGGGAGCTGTTTTTT. The V and J genes are TRBV19 and TRBJ2-2, with 11 bases that match TRBD2. The CDR3 sequence is 17 residues long. After removal of 7 bases from V and 3 bases from J, the junction contained 10 bases not matched to a gene. The germline V gene has CDR1 LNHDA and CDR2 SQIVND (reference sequence).

As to this clone: At one of its ends the junction is not consistent with the germline gene, which may arise from a read error. The chain couples TRBV7-7 to TRBJ2-1, with D possibly matching TRBD1 (6 bases). This CDR3 spans 12 amino acids. CDR1 SSHAT and CDR2 FNYEAQ come from the germline V gene (reference sequence). The CDR3 is CASSTGLGEQFF. The CDR3 coding sequence is TGTGCTAGCAGCACAGGGTTAGGTGAGCAGTTCTTC.

This sequence joins TRBV6-5 and TRBJ2-5, with a tentative D call TRBD2 (6 bases). Germline values: CDR1 MNHEY, CDR2 SVGAGI. The V end was cut by 2 bases, the J end by 5 bases, with 12 bases between. The CDR3 is 14 residues long. The CDR3 coding sequence is TGTGCCAGCAGTTACCAGGGTCGGGGGGAGACCCAGTACTTC. Its protein is CASSYQGRGETQYF.

This chain joins TRBV30 and TRBJ1-2; perhaps TRBD1 as D (6 bases). Per germline, CDR1 GTSNPN and CDR2 SVGIG (reference sequence). Trimming left V 7 bases short and J 2 bases short, with 8 bases between. The CDR3 totals 11 residues. The CDR3 loop is CASDRNYGYTF. The CDR3 DNA reads TGTGCCTCGGACAGAAACTATGGCTACACCTTC.

The chain employs TRBV18 and TRBJ2-7; D not certain. Germline CDR1 is KGHSH and CDR2 is LQKENI. The length of the CDR3 is 12 residues. V was trimmed by 6 bases and J by 3 bases, leaving 9 bases between them. This CDR3 reads CASSPRIYEQYF. Here the CDR3 DNA reads TGTGCCAGCTCCCCTCGTATCTACGAGCAGTACTTC. Full variable domain (outside the CDR3, taken from reference TRBV18 and TRBJ2-7): NAGVMQNPRHLVRRRGQEARLRCSPMKGHSHVYWYRQLPEEGLKFMVYLQKENIIDESGMPKERFSAEFPKEGPSILRIQQVVRGDSAAYFCASSPRIYEQYFGPGTRLTVT.

V usage is TRBV4-3 and J usage is TRBJ2-2, with D hard to call. CDR1 and CDR2 from the germline V gene are LGHNA and YSLEER. The V end lost 2 bases, the J end lost 2 bases, and 15 bases lay between the germline ends. This CDR3 is 17 amino acids long. The CDR3 DNA reads TGCGCCAGCAGCCAACGAATTGCCGAGGCCAACACCGGGGAGCTGTTTTTT. Its translation is CASSQRIAEANTGELFF.

V is TRBV7-3 and J is TRBJ2-1; tentatively, D is TRBD2 (6 bases). This CDR3 region has 15 residues. With 6 bases removed from V and 0 bases from J, the gap between germline ends came to 12 bases. Germline-derived CDR1 and CDR2 are SGHTA and FQGTGA. The CDR3 nucleotides are TGTGCCAGCAGTTTTAGCGGCCGCTCCTACAATGAGCAGTTCTTC. It encodes CASSFSGRSYNEQFF. The full variable domain, in which reference TRBV7-3 and TRBJ2-1 provide the parts outside the CDR3, is GAGVSQTPSNKVTEKGKYVELRCDPISGHTALYWYRQSLGQGPEFLIYFQGTGAADDSGLPNDRFFAVRPEGSVSTLKIQRTERGDSAVYLCASSFSGRSYNEQFFGPGTRLTVL.

The rearrangement links TRBV27 to TRBJ1-1, with no clear D. The germline V and J ends were trimmed by 0 bases and 1 base, with 9 bases remaining between them. The V gene's germline CDR1 is MNHEY and CDR2 SMNVEV (reference sequence). This CDR3 has 15 residues. The CDR3 sequence is CASSLSYGENTEAFF. In nucleotides, the CDR3 is TGTGCCAGCAGTTTATCGTACGGGGAGAACACTGAAGCTTTCTTT.

The V and J genes are TRBV7-6 and TRBJ2-5, with 8 bases identical to TRBD1. With 5 bases clipped from V and 1 base from J, the junction kept 6 bases outside the gene matches. The CDR3 has 15 residues. In germline, CDR1 is SGHVS, CDR2 FNYEAQ. The CDR3 nucleotides read TGTGCCAGCAGCGGCCGGGACAGGTTCCAAGAGACCCAGTACTTC. Translation: CASSGRDRFQETQYF. Filled out from reference TRBV7-6 and TRBJ2-5, the complete variable domain reads GAGVSQSPRYKVTKRGQDVALRCDPISGHVSLYWYRQALGQGPEFLTYFNYEAQQDKSGLPNDRFSAERPEGSISTLTIQRTEQRDSAMYRCASSGRDRFQETQYFGPGTRLLVL.

The rearrangement uses TRBV6-5 and TRBJ2-1; D may be TRBD2 (6 bases). CDR3 size: 16 residues. Germline CDR1 MNHEY, CDR2 SVGAGI. V gave up 4 bases and J gave up 0 bases, with 13 bases separating them. The CDR3 reads CASSFRAGFSYNEQFF. CDR3 nucleotide sequence: TGTGCCAGCAGTTTCCGAGCGGGTTTCTCCTACAATGAGCAGTTCTTC.

The chain is built from TRBV6-5 and TRBJ2-1, with TRBD2 matching 11 bases. Germline CDR1 reads MNHEY; CDR2 reads SVGAGI. CDR3 size: 14 residues. V shed 2 bases and J 9 bases; nucleotides not matched to a gene: 3. In DNA form, the CDR3 reads TGTGCCAGCAGTTACGTAGCGGGAGGGGGTGAGCAGTTCTTC. Translated: CASSYVAGGGEQFF.

The chain links TRBV29-1 to TRBJ1-2; 11 nucleotides agree with TRBD1. This CDR3 has 13 residues. The trim removed 6 bases at V and 8 bases at J, leaving 8 bases unmatched. Germline CDR1 SQVTM, CDR2 ANQGSEA. This chain's CDR3 is CSVPGQGVEGYTF. CDR3 bases: TGCAGCGTGCCGGGACAGGGGGTGGAGGGCTACACCTTC.

V usage is TRBV30 and J usage is TRBJ1-3, with D maybe TRBD1 (6 bases). The CDR3 loop spans 13 amino acids. V was shortened by 5 bases and J by 11 bases, with 19 bases between the two germline ends. Germline loops: CDR1 GTSNPN, CDR2 SVGIG (reference sequence). The CDR3: CAWAPGRGGPIYF. CDR3 nucleotides: TGTGCCTGGGCCCCTGGCAGGGGCGGCCCCATATATTTT. Full variable domain (outside the CDR3, taken from reference TRBV30 and TRBJ1-3): SQTIHQWPATLVQPVGSPLSLECTVEGTSNPNLYWYRQAAGRGLQLLFYSVGIGQISSEVPQNLSASRPQDRQFILSSKKLLLSDSGFYLCAWAPGRGGPIYFGEGSWLTVV.

The rearrangement uses TRBV9 and TRBJ1-3; D might be TRBD1 (6 bases). The CDR3 is 15 residues long. The V gene's germline CDR1 is SGDLS and CDR2 YYNGEE. Trimming removed 7 bases at V and 0 bases at J, with 14 bases between. The CDR3 loop reads CASQRGPSSGNTIYF. The CDR3 DNA is TGTGCCAGCCAGCGGGGGCCTAGCTCTGGAAACACCATATATTTT.

This clone was recorded once. The chain joins TRBV23-1 to TRBJ1-1; 7 bases line up with TRBD1. TRBV23-1 belongs to the ORF category, with a function that is uncertain. V dropped 10 bases and J dropped 1; count of bases not matched to a gene: 18. CDR3 length equals 17 residues. For the CDR3, the DNA is TGCGCCATCCAAAGCCAGACAGGGCTACCCCCGAACACTGAAGCTTTCTTT. Encoded protein: CAIQSQTGLPPNTEAFF.

This clone was observed a few times. The chain combines TRBV4-1 with TRBJ1-2, with TRBD1 matching over 8 bases. Germline lookup yields CDR1 MGHRA and CDR2 YSYEKL. Losses at the gene ends were 0 bases for V and 3 bases for J; bases not matched to a gene: 6. CDR3 length: 16 residues. Here the CDR3 DNA reads TGCGCCAGCAGCCAAGAACCGGGACAGGTTCACTATGGCTACACCTTC. Translated: CASSQEPGQVHYGYTF.

This clone was recorded a few times. The rearrangement joins TRBV2 to TRBJ1-2; 7 bases line up with TRBD1. The CDR3 has 14 amino acids. V was clipped by 4 bases and J by 10 bases; unmatched bases: 12. Per the germline V gene, CDR1 is SNHLY and CDR2 is FYNNEI. In nucleotides, the CDR3 is TGTGCCAGCAGTGTGGGACAGTCCAAGGCGGTCTACACCTTC. Encoded protein: CASSVGQSKAVYTF.

The chain links TRBV2 to TRBJ1-5, with D tentatively TRBD1 (6 bases). This CDR3 comprises 15 residues. Trimming removed 3 bases from V and 4 bases from J, with 13 bases in between. CDR1 is SNHLY, CDR2 FYNNEI, per germline. This CDR3 is CASSEGGQKNQPQHF. DNA for the CDR3: TGTGCCAGCAGTGAGGGGGGGCAGAAAAATCAGCCCCAGCATTTT.

Concerning this clone: The same CDR3 also results from other DNA sequences found in this sample. The chain combines TRBV9 with TRBJ2-7, with D possibly being TRBD1 (6 bases). From germline, CDR1 is SGDLS and CDR2 YYNGEE. V was pared by 0 bases and J by 3 bases, with 7 bases between. The CDR3 covers 13 residues. The CDR3 DNA reads TGTGCCAGCAGCGTAGCACAGGGCTACGAGCAGTACTTC. Residues: CASSVAQGYEQYF.